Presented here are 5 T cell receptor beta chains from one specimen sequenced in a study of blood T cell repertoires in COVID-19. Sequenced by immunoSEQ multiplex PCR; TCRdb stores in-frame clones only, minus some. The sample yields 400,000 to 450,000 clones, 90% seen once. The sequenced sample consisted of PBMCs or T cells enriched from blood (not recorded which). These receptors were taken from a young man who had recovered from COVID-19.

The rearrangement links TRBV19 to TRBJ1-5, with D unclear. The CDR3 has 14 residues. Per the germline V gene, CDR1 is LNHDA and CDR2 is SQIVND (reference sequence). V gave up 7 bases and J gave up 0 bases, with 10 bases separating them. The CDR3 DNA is TGTGCCAGTATGCCAGGCTATAGCAATCAGCCCCAGCATTTT. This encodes CASMPGYSNQPQHF. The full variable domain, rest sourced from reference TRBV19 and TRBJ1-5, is DGGITQSPKYLFRKEGQNVTLSCEQNLNHDAMYWYRQDPGQGLRLIYYSQIVNDFQKGDIAEGYSVSREKKESFPLTVTSAQKNPTAFYLCASMPGYSNQPQHFGDGTRLSIL.

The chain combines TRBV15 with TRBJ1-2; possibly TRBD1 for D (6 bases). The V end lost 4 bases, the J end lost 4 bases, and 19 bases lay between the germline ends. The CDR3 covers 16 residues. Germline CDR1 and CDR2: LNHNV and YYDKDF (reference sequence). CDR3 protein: CATSTEGGNHLYGYTF. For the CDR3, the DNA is TGTGCCACCAGCACGGAGGGGGGGAACCACCTCTATGGCTACACCTTC.

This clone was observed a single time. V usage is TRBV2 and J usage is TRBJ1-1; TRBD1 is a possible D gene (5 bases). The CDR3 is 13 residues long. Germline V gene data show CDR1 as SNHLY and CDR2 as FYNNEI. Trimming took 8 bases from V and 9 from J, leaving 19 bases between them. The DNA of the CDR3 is TGTGCCAGCTCGACAGCAGAGAGACATAAAGCTTTCTTT. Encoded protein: CASSTAERHKAFF.

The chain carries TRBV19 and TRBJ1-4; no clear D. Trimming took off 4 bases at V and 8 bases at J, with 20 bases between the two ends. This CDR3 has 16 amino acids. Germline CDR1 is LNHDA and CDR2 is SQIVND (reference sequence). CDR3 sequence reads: CASSTLGDREGEKLFF. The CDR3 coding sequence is TGTGCCAGTAGTACCCTTGGCGATCGGGAGGGCGAAAAACTGTTTTTT.

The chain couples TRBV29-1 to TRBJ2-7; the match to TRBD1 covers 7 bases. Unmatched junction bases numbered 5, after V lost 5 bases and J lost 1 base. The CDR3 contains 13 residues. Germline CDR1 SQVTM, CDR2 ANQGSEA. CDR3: CSVRTGHSYEQYF. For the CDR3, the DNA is TGCAGCGTTCGGACAGGACATTCCTACGAGCAGTACTTC.